This T cell receptor (beta chain) was documented in a study of neurological immune-mediated disorders. Broader study findings: None of the CDR3 amino acid sequences found in expanded clones was shared across subjects. This suggests that the TCR-beta repertoires were private in all groups.

Unsorted libraries used 2 million PBMCs kept at -80 degrees C. There are many counts of this clonotype. Its antigen is currently unknown. cDNA synthesis was performed by 5'RACE with 10-nucleotide random UMIs. Each CDR3 protein gets one entry after TCRdb re-called the 5' RACE reads with MiXCR. This table has about 59,000 distinct CDR3 sequences, 12% appearing once. This CDR3 has 18 residues. V lost 6 bases to trimming and J lost 7 bases; unmatched junction nucleotides: 20. Sample: PBMCs. The clonotype originates from a woman aged 55 to 70 with HTLV-1-associated myelopathy (HAM/TSP). The chain joins TRBV12-3 or TRBV12-4 to TRBJ2-1; 8 bases match TRBD2. The CDR3 DNA follows: TGTGCCAGCAGCACCCGGGGGGCTAGCGGGCTTGTTGGGAATGAGCAGTTCTTC. The encoded protein is CASSTRGASGLVGNEQFF.